One T cell receptor beta chain is described in this entry. No antigen is known for it. These data originate in a study of OX40 agonist ivuxolimab in advanced cancers. The study's findings and limits: In the 0.1-3.0 mg/kg groups, partial responders showed among the lowest expansion.

CDR1 and CDR2 (germline): SGHVS, FNYEAQ. With 5 bases removed from V and 8 bases from J, the gap between germline ends came to 18 bases. This CDR3 region has 14 residues. Profiling relied on immunoSEQ multiplex PCR, and the TCRdb table lists in-frame clones only, not all of them. The sample includes over 45,000 clones, approximately 82% seen only once; the top ten take approximately 4.5%. The sequence was obtained from an adult with an advanced solid tumor such as melanoma, head and neck, liver or kidney cancer. Sequencing was performed on CD4+ or CD8+ T cells sorted from blood, taken in a trial of the OX40 agonist ivuxolimab. The chain employs TRBV7-6 and TRBJ1-2; weak D call: TRBD1 (5 bases). CDR3 in amino acids: CASSPRPVPGGYTF. CDR3 nucleotides: TGTGCCAGCAGCCCCCGCCCCGTTCCAGGGGGCTACACCTTC.